What follows are 10 T cell receptor beta chains derived from one specimen sequenced in a study of blood T cell repertoires in COVID-19. TCRdb's table, derived via immunoSEQ multiplex PCR, lists solely in-frame clones and lacks some. The sample contains about 200,000 clones, more than 75% of which appear only once. Source material: peripheral blood. The receptors were gathered from a man in his 60s who had recovered from COVID-19.

In its sample, this clone ranks as large. The chain recombines TRBV7-2 with TRBJ1-4; 7 bases agree with TRBD1. The ends lost 5 bases at V and 0 bases at J; junction bases unmatched: 3. This CDR3 region has 15 residues. Per the germline V gene, CDR1 is SGHTA and CDR2 is FQGNSA. The CDR3 DNA is TGTGCCAGCAGCGTAGACAGGGCAACTAATGAAAAACTGTTTTTT. This sequence encodes CASSVDRATNEKLFF.

The chain employs TRBV20-1 and TRBJ1-2; D unresolved. Trimming cost V 1 base and J 8 bases, with 8 bases left between them. Germline lookup yields CDR1 DFQATT and CDR2 SNEGSKA (reference sequence). This CDR3 comprises 11 residues. As DNA, the CDR3 is TGCAGTGCTAGAGTCCCCTCCGGCTACACCTTC. Its translation: CSARVPSGYTF.

The chain uses TRBV5-1 and TRBJ1-6; D not resolved. V gave up 0 bases and J gave up 8 bases, with 9 bases separating them. The CDR3 contains 14 residues. Germline CDR1 is SGHRS and CDR2 is YFSETQ. This chain's CDR3 is CASSLELWHSPLHF. The CDR3 DNA reads TGCGCCAGCAGCTTGGAATTATGGCATTCACCCCTCCACTTT.

This chain joins TRBV19 and TRBJ2-7, with 7 bases identical to TRBD1. Trimming at V came to 5 bases and at J to 3 bases, leaving 7 bases not matched to a gene. The CDR3 consists of 14 residues. Germline CDR1 is LNHDA and CDR2 is SQIVND (reference sequence). The CDR3 bases are TGTGCCAGTAGTCGGGACAGCGGTTTCTACGAGCAGTACTTC. It codes for CASSRDSGFYEQYF. Full variable domain (remainder filled in from reference TRBV19 and TRBJ2-7): DGGITQSPKYLFRKEGQNVTLSCEQNLNHDAMYWYRQDPGQGLRLIYYSQIVNDFQKGDIAEGYSVSREKKESFPLTVTSAQKNPTAFYLCASSRDSGFYEQYFGPGTRLTVT.

This chain links TRBV15 with TRBJ1-2, with D maybe TRBD1 (6 bases). The ends were cut back, 0 bases at V and 6 bases at J, with 11 bases in the middle. The CDR3 runs to 14 residues. Germline CDR1 reads LNHNV; CDR2 reads YYDKDF (reference sequence). This CDR3 reads CATSRDRGQNGYTF. The CDR3, as DNA: TGTGCCACCAGCAGAGACAGGGGTCAGAATGGCTACACCTTC.

In nucleotides, the CDR3 is TGTGCCTGGATTCCCCCCGGGGTGGCCGGGGAGCTGTTTTTT. This sequence encodes CAWIPPGVAGELFF. This chain connects TRBV30 to TRBJ2-2; maybe TRBD2 (5 bases). Germline CDR1 GTSNPN, CDR2 SVGIG (reference sequence). CDR3 length: 14 amino acids. Trimming left V 4 bases short and J 6 bases short, with 15 bases between.

The rearrangement links TRBV19 to TRBJ2-1; TRBD2 aligns across 9 bases. This CDR3 is 15 amino acids long. Germline values: CDR1 LNHDA, CDR2 SQIVND (reference sequence). With V trimmed by 11 bases and J by 1 base, 9 bases remained unmatched. The CDR3 sequence is CAASGGGGSYNEQFF. Written as DNA, the CDR3 is TGTGCCGCGTCGGGCGGGGGGGGATCCTACAATGAGCAGTTCTTC.

The rearrangement joins TRBV10-3 to TRBJ2-1, with 11 bases lining up with TRBD2. The CDR3 has 15 residues. The germline V gene encodes CDR1 ENHRY and CDR2 SYGVKD. The junction had 9 bases not matched to a gene; V was cut back by 5 bases and J by 9 bases. The CDR3 DNA is TGTGCCATCAGTCCTCTAGCGGGAGGCTCAGGTGAGCAGTTCTTC. As protein: CAISPLAGGSGEQFF.

The chain links TRBV19 to TRBJ1-1; weak D call: TRBD1 (5 bases). Trimming stripped 4 bases from V and 3 bases from J, with 9 bases between. CDR3 length: 13 residues. The germline V gene has CDR1 LNHDA and CDR2 SQIVND (reference sequence). The CDR3 reads CASSTGGYTEAFF. Written as DNA, the CDR3 is TGTGCCAGTAGTACCGGGGGTTACACTGAAGCTTTCTTT.

J is TRBJ2-7 and V is TRBV6-5; 8 bases are shared with TRBD2. The V and J ends lost 7 bases and 4 bases, in that order; junction bases with no gene match: 12. The germline V gene encodes CDR1 MNHEY and CDR2 SVGAGI. The CDR3 runs 15 residues. The CDR3 DNA sequence: TGTGCCAGCACCATGACTAGCGCGGGGGCATACGAGCAGTACTTC. Encoded protein: CASTMTSAGAYEQYF.